This T cell receptor (beta chain) stems from a study of cytomegalovirus exposure and HLA in healthy donors (dated by TCRdb to 2015 to 2018). Broadly, across the study: According to a later analysis, one platform produced both the 110 or so validation repertoires and the roughly 650 repertoires of the first cohort. Along with the approximately 670-subject first cohort, a separate validation cohort of over a hundred different subjects was used. The study aimed to test whether cataloging public T cell receptors could reveal signatures of past pathogen exposure. The study combined high-throughput TCR immunosequencing, statistical association of individual TCRs with disease status, and machine learning to predict cytomegalovirus infection status. The paper as a whole reports these results and caveats: In vitro tests confirmed that a few of the cytomegalovirus-associated TCR beta chains recognize cytomegalovirus antigens. The validation cohort had no HLA typing available for a later analysis, so co-occurrence within that cohort was assessed over all 130 or so repertoires. The study listed 164 TCR beta chains as associated with cytomegalovirus. Subsequent analysis determined that TCRs grouped into clusters in the first cohort also showed a tendency toward co-occurrence across the 90 to 150 validation repertoires, and 85% to 95% of cluster scores exceeded 0. The authors suggested that the approach could potentially be extended to other disease states and immunological phenotypes. Most TCR sequences were observed very rarely across donors, whereas some public TCRs were present in many individuals. The classifier was reported to diagnose cytomegalovirus status with high specificity and sensitivity in both the original cohort and the validation cohort.

Libraries were built with the immunoSEQ multiplex PCR assay. The paper's data handling went like this. To diagnose cytomegalovirus status from the catalog of TCR beta chain sequences, a statistical classification framework was built. TCRdb provides this immuneACCESS table in a form limited to in-frame rearrangements. Some clones are lacking; in checked studies, under half of them reflect an unresolved V gene, and why the rest are absent is not known. V and J calls and clone size are as listed in that table; D and trimming were resolved from the DNA. The sample profile shows just under 150,000 clones; approximately 90% of them were found once. 3.5% to 5% of the sample is held by the ten biggest clonotypes. On this clone itself: Its antigen is not yet known. Base quality data are lacking; no much larger clone is found one base away.

The donors were included in the validation cohort of 100 to 150 subjects, a group kept apart from the roughly 700-subject first cohort. Trimming removed 6 bases from V and 8 bases from J, leaving 19 bases between the germline ends. The CDR3 contains 15 residues, cysteine and phenylalanine counted. Of all the DNA, just the CDR3 is kept, 45 bases in frame from base 1. CDR1 and CDR2 (LNHDA, SQIVND) derive from the germline V gene (reference sequence). The sample taken for sequencing was PBMCs. The sequence joins TRBV19 to TRBJ1-4, with a tentative D gene TRBD1 over 6 matching bases. The receptor's source is a man younger than 35 in good health and CMV-seropositive. The CDR3 sequence is CASRLVEAGEEKLFF. The nucleotide sequence is given as TGTGCCAGTAGGCTAGTGGAGGCAGGGGAGGAAAAACTGTTTTTT.